A selection of T cell receptor beta chains follows, all from one sample in a study of blood T cell repertoires in COVID-19. Generated by immunoSEQ multiplex PCR, the TCRdb table keeps only in-frame clones and is missing some. The sample has 210,000 or so clones, around nine tenths seen once. Specimen: peripheral blood. Source of these receptors: a man younger than 35 with active or convalescent COVID-19. Both conserved end residues are part of each CDR3. Fields, in order: V gene, clone size, CDR3 length, J gene, D gene, CDR3 protein, CDR3 DNA. D genes are given only for firm matches. Size tells how often a clone was seen (once, few, many) or the class of an expanded clone, and some rows leave it out.

TRBV30,-,15,TRBJ1-1,TRBD1,CAWSTTGAENTEAFF,TGTGCCTGGAGTACAACAGGGGCCGAGAACACTGAAGCTTTCTTT
TRBV3-1/TRBV3-2,-,16,TRBJ2-3,-,CASSQDPAFFTDTQYF,TGTGCCAGCAGCCAAGACCCCGCGTTTTTCACAGATACGCAGTATTTT
TRBV7-8,-,15,TRBJ1-1,-,CASSLGGQMNTEAFF,TGTGCCAGCAGCTTAGGTGGACAGATGAACACTGAAGCTTTCTTT
TRBV4-1,-,17,TRBJ1-4,-,CASSQDSGGVVYEKLFF,TGCGCCAGCAGCCAAGATTCGGGGGGTGTAGTTTATGAAAAACTGTTTTTT
TRBV10-3,-,12,TRBJ1-6,TRBD1,CAIGQGNSPLHF,TGTGCCATCGGACAGGGCAATTCACCCCTCCACTTT
TRBV4-1,-,15,TRBJ2-3,-,CASSRLPRSRDTQYF,TGCGCCAGCAGTCGCCTACCCCGAAGTCGGGATACGCAGTATTTT
TRBV28,-,15,TRBJ2-1,-,CASSFLGLEYNEQFF,TGTGCCAGCAGTTTTTTGGGACTGGAGTACAATGAGCAGTTCTTC
TRBV18,-,13,TRBJ1-6,-,CASSDNGDTALHF,TGTGCCAGCTCAGATAACGGGGACACGGCTCTCCACTTT
TRBV7-8,once,16,TRBJ2-5,TRBD1,CASSGTVQGASETQYF,TGTGCCAGCAGCGGGACGGTACAGGGGGCATCGGAGACCCAGTACTTC
TRBV5-4,-,13,TRBJ2-1,-,CASSLKGVYEQFF,TGTGCCAGCAGCTTGAAAGGGGTCTATGAGCAGTTCTTC
TRBV19,-,13,TRBJ2-2,TRBD2,CAVRLAGTGELFF,TGTGCCGTCAGACTAGCGGGAACCGGGGAGCTGTTTTTT
TRBV30,-,15,TRBJ1-2,TRBD1,CAWSADRGRVHGYTF,TGTGCCTGGAGTGCGGACAGGGGGCGAGTTCATGGCTACACCTTC
TRBV28,-,17,TRBJ2-1,TRBD1,CASTVGQGADGHNEQFF,TGTGCCAGCACTGTGGGACAGGGGGCGGATGGGCATAATGAGCAGTTCTTC
TRBV14,-,16,TRBJ1-4,-,CASSQDTDPRQGKLFF,TGTGCCAGCAGCCAAGATACTGATCCGAGACAAGGCAAACTGTTTTTT
TRBV2,-,12,TRBJ1-2,TRBD1,CASSPTGGGYTF,TGTGCCAGCAGCCCGACAGGGGGGGGCTACACCTTC
TRBV14,-,15,TRBJ1-1,-,CASSHRQTVETEAFF,TGTGCCAGCAGCCATAGACAGACGGTGGAAACTGAAGCTTTCTTT
TRBV5-4,-,16,TRBJ1-1,TRBD1,CASSLAGGILNTEAFF,TGTGCCAGCAGCTTGGCAGGGGGGATATTGAACACTGAAGCTTTCTTT
TRBV29-1,-,15,TRBJ2-1,-,CSVGPADSSYNEQFF,TGCAGCGTTGGTCCGGCGGATAGCTCCTACAATGAGCAGTTCTTC
TRBV9,-,19,TRBJ2-1,-,CASSPPGTPPFSSYNEQFF,TGTGCCAGCAGCCCACCCGGGACTCCCCCCTTTTCCTCCTACAATGAGCAGTTCTTC
TRBV13,-,15,TRBJ2-2,-,CASSVRGSGPGELFF,TGTGCCAGCAGCGTCAGGGGCTCGGGTCCCGGGGAGCTGTTTTTT
TRBV27,-,15,TRBJ1-5,TRBD1,CASSTGGVINQPQHF,TGTGCCAGCAGTACAGGGGGCGTCATCAATCAGCCCCAGCATTTT
TRBV18,-,18,TRBJ1-1,-,CASSPLDTGSATYTEAFF,TGTGCCAGCTCACCGCTCGATACAGGGAGTGCTACATACACTGAAGCTTTCTTT
TRBV7-2,-,12,TRBJ2-7,-,CASSVSSYEQYF,TGTGCCAGCAGCGTCAGCTCCTACGAGCAGTACTTC
TRBV19,-,14,TRBJ2-1,TRBD2,CASSSSGRGNEQFF,TGTGCCAGTAGTAGTAGCGGGAGAGGCAATGAGCAGTTCTTC
TRBV2,few,14,TRBJ2-5,TRBD2,CASSGTSGKETQYF,TGTGCCAGCAGTGGGACTAGCGGGAAAGAGACCCAGTACTTC
TRBV7-2,-,18,TRBJ2-2,TRBD2,CASSLPSGRPANTGELFF,TGTGCCAGCAGCTTACCTAGCGGGAGGCCCGCGAACACCGGGGAGCTGTTTTTT
TRBV3-1/TRBV3-2,-,16,TRBJ2-3,TRBD2,CASSQTSAGRTDTQYF,TGTGCCAGCAGCCAAACTAGCGCCGGTCGCACAGATACGCAGTATTTT
TRBV9,once,18,TRBJ2-1,TRBD1,CASSPRQGKSSVDNEQFF,TGTGCCAGCAGCCCCCGACAGGGGAAGAGTAGCGTGGACAATGAGCAGTTCTTC
TRBV19,-,15,TRBJ1-6,TRBD1,CASSSFGTGGSPLHF,TGTGCCAGTAGTAGTTTCGGGACAGGAGGTTCACCCCTCCACTTT
TRBV18,once,15,TRBJ1-6,TRBD1,CASSPTGQSNSPLHF,TGTGCCAGCTCACCGACAGGGCAGAGTAATTCACCCCTCCACTTT
TRBV18,-,15,TRBJ1-3,-,CASSPQDSRGNTIYF,TGTGCCAGCTCGCCGCAGGATAGTAGGGGAAACACCATATATTTT
TRBV7-2,-,14,TRBJ1-1,TRBD1,CASRQIQGALEAFF,TGTGCCAGCAGGCAAATACAGGGGGCCCTTGAAGCTTTCTTT
TRBV28,once,15,TRBJ1-1,-,CASSSRAGGGQEAFF,TGTGCCAGCAGTTCAAGGGCCGGCGGGGGGCAAGAAGCTTTCTTT
TRBV6-5,-,15,TRBJ2-7,-,CASRQPWTDNYEQYF,TGTGCCAGCAGACAACCCTGGACAGACAACTACGAGCAGTACTTC
TRBV9,-,14,TRBJ2-2,TRBD2,CASTSAGGSGELFF,TGTGCCAGCACCTCAGCGGGAGGGAGCGGGGAGCTGTTTTTT
TRBV6-2/TRBV6-3,-,15,TRBJ2-4,TRBD1,CASSQGVIIGNIQYF,TGTGCCAGCAGTCAGGGGGTCATTATCGGGAACATTCAGTACTTC
TRBV28,-,12,TRBJ1-1,-,CASSSRATEAFF,TGTGCCAGCAGTTCCAGGGCAACTGAAGCTTTCTTT
TRBV19,-,15,TRBJ2-7,-,CASSAASSSFYEQYF,TGTGCCAGTAGCGCAGCCTCTTCTAGTTTCTACGAGCAGTACTTC
TRBV29-1,-,12,TRBJ1-4,-,CSGGTPNEKLFF,TGCAGCGGCGGGACCCCTAATGAAAAACTGTTTTTT
TRBV7-9,-,11,TRBJ1-1,-,CASSFSGEAFF,TGTGCCAGCAGCTTTTCGGGTGAAGCTTTCTTT
TRBV12-3/TRBV12-4,-,13,TRBJ2-5,-,CASSVTRQETQYF,TGTGCCAGCAGTGTGACTAGACAAGAGACCCAGTACTTC
TRBV27,-,14,TRBJ2-1,TRBD2,CASSRLAGGGEQFF,TGTGCCAGCAGCAGGCTAGCGGGAGGGGGGGAGCAGTTCTTC
TRBV6-5,-,15,TRBJ2-7,-,CASSFLSGGSYEQYF,TGTGCCAGCAGTTTTCTCTCTGGAGGCTCCTACGAGCAGTACTTC
TRBV5-4,-,16,TRBJ2-3,TRBD1,CASSLSSGTGGSTQYF,TGTGCCAGCAGCTTGTCCTCCGGGACAGGGGGGAGTACGCAGTATTTT
TRBV6-5,-,16,TRBJ1-3,-,CASSYSIPSSGNTIYF,TGTGCCAGCAGTTACTCGATCCCGAGCTCTGGAAACACCATATATTTT
TRBV3-1/TRBV3-2,-,14,TRBJ2-7,-,CASSQDRREYEQYF,TGTGCCAGCAGCCAAGATCGCCGGGAGTACGAGCAGTACTTC
TRBV2,-,13,TRBJ2-7,-,CASSLRDRYEQYF,TGTGCCAGCAGCCTACGGGATCGGTACGAGCAGTACTTC
TRBV5-1,once,14,TRBJ2-2,TRBD2,CASKGGRTTGELFF,TGCGCCAGCAAGGGAGGGCGGACCACCGGGGAGCTGTTTTTT
TRBV11-2,once,16,TRBJ2-7,TRBD1,CASSFAWGTGMYEQYF,TGTGCCAGCAGCTTCGCCTGGGGGACAGGGATGTACGAGCAGTACTTC
TRBV7-9,-,19,TRBJ2-3,-,CASSPTKTTAGGRTDTQYF,TGTGCCAGCAGCCCGACCAAAACGACGGCTGGCGGCCGCACAGATACGCAGTATTTT
TRBV7-2,-,12,TRBJ1-5,-,CASSLIRQPQHF,TGTGCCAGCAGCTTAATCCGGCAGCCCCAGCATTTT
TRBV4-2,-,16,TRBJ2-1,-,CASSQAKLAGSGEQFF,TGTGCCAGCAGCCAGGCGAAGCTAGCAGGTTCGGGTGAGCAGTTCTTC
TRBV27,few,18,TRBJ1-5,TRBD1,CASSSAPGQPWRNQPQHF,TGTGCCAGCAGTTCCGCCCCGGGACAGCCATGGCGCAATCAGCCCCAGCATTTT
TRBV19,-,15,TRBJ1-3,TRBD1,CASSPQGALGNTIYF,TGTGCCAGTAGCCCACAGGGGGCCCTTGGAAACACCATATATTTT
TRBV27,-,15,TRBJ2-7,-,CASSPIGQASYEQYF,TGTGCCAGCAGCCCCATCGGTCAGGCCTCCTACGAGCAGTACTTC
TRBV7-2,-,15,TRBJ1-4,-,CASSLHGQTVEKLFF,TGTGCCAGCAGCTTACATGGGCAGACCGTAGAAAAACTGTTTTTT
TRBV7-9,-,16,TRBJ2-1,TRBD2,CASSLYLAGGQNEQFF,TGTGCCAGCAGCTTATACCTAGCGGGAGGGCAGAATGAGCAGTTCTTC
TRBV27,-,15,TRBJ2-7,-,CASSLTGVGIYEQYF,TGTGCCAGCAGTTTAACGGGAGTGGGTATCTACGAGCAGTACTTC
TRBV6-1,-,15,TRBJ2-3,TRBD1,CASSEGTGHTDTQYF,TGTGCCAGCAGTGAGGGGACAGGACACACAGATACGCAGTATTTT
TRBV4-1,-,16,TRBJ2-1,TRBD1,CASSHEQGASYNEQFF,TGCGCCAGCAGCCACGAACAGGGGGCTTCCTACAATGAGCAGTTCTTC